This is a list of T cell receptor beta chains from one sample in a study of blood T cell repertoires in COVID-19. Produced via immunoSEQ multiplex PCR; TCRdb's table is partial and in-frame only. This table has about 160,000 clones, more than 65% appearing once. The sequenced sample consisted of peripheral blood. The receptors originated from a woman of 80 years or more with acute or convalescent COVID-19. Both conserved end residues are part of each CDR3. The D gene is left open where the match is weak. Where a row states a size, it is once, few, many or the class of an expanded clone; other rows omit it.

.	TRBV5-1	TRBD1	TRBJ2-2	TGCGCCAGCAGCTTGGACGTTGGGACAGGGGGCTGGGCCGGGGAGCTGTTTTTT	CASSLDVGTGGWAGELFF
.	TRBV18	TRBD1	TRBJ2-1	TGTGCCAGCTCATACACGACAGGGTCCTACAATGAGCAGTTCTTC	CASSYTTGSYNEQFF
.	TRBV4-1	.	TRBJ1-5	TGCGCCAGCAGCCAAGCCCGGACAGCCGGGAAGCCCCAGCATTTT	CASSQARTAGKPQHF
.	TRBV28	TRBD1	TRBJ2-7	TGTGCCAGCAGTTCCCCCCGACAGGGGGCGCGCGAGCAGTACTTC	CASSSPRQGAREQYF
.	TRBV7-9	.	TRBJ1-2	TGTGCCAGCAGCTTTGGTATCCAGGCTAACTATGGCTACACCTTC	CASSFGIQANYGYTF
.	TRBV30	.	TRBJ2-7	TGTGCCTGGAAAGGGGACGGGGGGCACGAGCAGTACTTC	CAWKGDGGHEQYF
few	TRBV4-2	TRBD2	TRBJ2-5	TGTGCCAGCAGCATAACTGTAGCGGGGGGAAAAGAGACCCAGTACTTC	CASSITVAGGKETQYF
.	TRBV7-2	.	TRBJ1-2	TGTGCCAGCAGCCTCGACAGGAACAATGGCTACACCTTC	CASSLDRNNGYTF
few	TRBV6-5	.	TRBJ2-7	TGTGCCAGCAGTTACTCGATGCCTAGCCCAGCCTACGAGCAGTACTTC	CASSYSMPSPAYEQYF
.	TRBV7-2	TRBD2	TRBJ2-7	TGTGCCAGCAGCTTACTAGCGGCCCTCGAGCAGTACTTC	CASSLLAALEQYF
.	TRBV5-8	TRBD1	TRBJ1-5	TGTGCCAGCAGCTCCACCGGGACAGGTAATCAGCCCCAGCATTTT	CASSSTGTGNQPQHF
.	TRBV2	.	TRBJ1-1	TGTGCCAGCAGTGAACAGGGTTCCACTGAAGCTTTCTTT	CASSEQGSTEAFF
.	TRBV2	.	TRBJ1-1	TGTGCCAGCAGTGTCACCCAGGGAAACACTGAAGCTTTCTTT	CASSVTQGNTEAFF
.	TRBV11-2	TRBD2	TRBJ2-7	TGTGCCAGCAGCAACTCGCTGGTTGGTAGCGGGATTTCCTACGAGCAGTACTTC	CASSNSLVGSGISYEQYF
.	TRBV5-1	TRBD1	TRBJ2-1	TGCGCCAGCAGCTTGGACAGGGGCTCCTACAATGAGCAGTTCTTC	CASSLDRGSYNEQFF
.	TRBV6-1	TRBD2	TRBJ2-1	TGTGCCAGCAGTGAAGGGGGGGGGACCTACAATGAGCAGTTCTTC	CASSEGGGTYNEQFF
.	TRBV7-2	.	TRBJ2-3	TGTGCCAGCAGCTTAATCGTCGCGGGAAGTGGGGCAGATACGCAGTATTTT	CASSLIVAGSGADTQYF
.	TRBV30	TRBD2	TRBJ2-1	TGTGCCTGGAGTGTACTTAGCGGGGGGGCCAATGAGCAGTTCTTC	CAWSVLSGGANEQFF
.	TRBV6-5	.	TRBJ1-1	TGTGCCAGCCATGGGAGTATCACTGAAGCTTTCTTT	CASHGSITEAFF
few	TRBV29-1	TRBD1	TRBJ1-4	TGCAGCGTCGCAGGACAGGGGAAAAATGAAAAACTGTTTTTT	CSVAGQGKNEKLFF
.	TRBV5-1	TRBD2	TRBJ2-5	TGCGCCAGCGACCGGGGACTAGCGGCGGAGACCCAGTACTTC	CASDRGLAAETQYF
.	TRBV4-2	TRBD1	TRBJ1-1	TGTGCCAGCAGGGACGGGCAGGGGGCGCCTACTGAAGCTTTCTTT	CASRDGQGAPTEAFF
.	TRBV24-1	.	TRBJ1-2	TGTGCCACCAGTGATACCGGGCAGGGCTATGGCTACACCTTC	CATSDTGQGYGYTF
many	TRBV12-3/TRBV12-4	.	TRBJ2-1	TGTGCCAGCAGGCGGGTTCGTCTTGAGCAGTTCTTC	CASRRVRLEQFF
.	TRBV19	TRBD1	TRBJ1-1	TGTGCCAGTAGCTACCGGGACAGGGGCGGAACTGAAGCTTTCTTT	CASSYRDRGGTEAFF
.	TRBV27	.	TRBJ2-5	TGTGCCAGCAAGGGACACAATCAAGAGACCCAGTACTTC	CASKGHNQETQYF
few	TRBV12-3/TRBV12-4	.	TRBJ2-1	TGTGCCAGCAGTTTACTGGCGGGGAGACAGTTCTTC	CASSLLAGRQFF
once	TRBV5-1	TRBD1	TRBJ1-1	TGCGCCAGCAGCTCCGGACAGGGGGCGTGGAACACTGAAGCTTTCTTT	CASSSGQGAWNTEAFF
.	TRBV3-1/TRBV3-2	TRBD1	TRBJ2-7	TGTGCCAGCAGCCCTCAAGACAGGGGCTCCTACGAGCAGTACTTC	CASSPQDRGSYEQYF
.	TRBV7-9	.	TRBJ2-2	TGTGCCAGCAGGGCCGGCGGCAGCAAAAAGGGGGAGCTGTTTTTT	CASRAGGSKKGELFF
once	TRBV30	.	TRBJ2-5	TGTGCCCAAGCAGGAGGGGAGACCCAGTACTTC	CAQAGGETQYF
.	TRBV5-1	TRBD1	TRBJ2-7	TGCGCCAGCAAAGAAGGACAGGGCCTCTACGAGCAGTACTTC	CASKEGQGLYEQYF
.	TRBV6-5	TRBD2	TRBJ2-1	TGTGCCAGCAGTTTCGAAGCGGGGCCGCCCGTCCGGGAGCAGTTCTTC	CASSFEAGPPVREQFF
.	TRBV3-1/TRBV3-2	TRBD2	TRBJ2-7	TGTGCCAGCAGCTCCACGGCTAGCGGGGTTCCCTCGGCGCAGTACTTC	CASSSTASGVPSAQYF
.	TRBV28	.	TRBJ2-1	TGTGCCAGCAGTTACCTTAGTGGACTAACCAATGAGCAGTTCTTC	CASSYLSGLTNEQFF
.	TRBV19	.	TRBJ2-1	TGTGCCAGTAGTATGAGGTCCGCCCCGGGGAACAATGAGCAGTTCTTC	CASSMRSAPGNNEQFF
.	TRBV18	TRBD1	TRBJ1-5	TGTGCCAGCTCAACGGGACAGCGAGATCAGCCCCAGCATTTT	CASSTGQRDQPQHF
.	TRBV30	.	TRBJ1-5	TGTGCCTTTTCCGGGACTTCCTATAGCAATCAGCCCCAGCATTTT	CAFSGTSYSNQPQHF
once	TRBV12-5	.	TRBJ1-6	TGTGCTAGTGGTCCCTCGAAGGGGTCAAACTCACCCCTCCACTTT	CASGPSKGSNSPLHF
.	TRBV2	TRBD1	TRBJ2-7	TGTGCCAGCAGTTCACTAGGGGGCGCCTACGAGCAGTACTTC	CASSSLGGAYEQYF
.	TRBV19	TRBD2	TRBJ2-5	TGTGCCAGTAGTAGAGGCGGGAGGGGGGAGACCCAGTACTTC	CASSRGGRGETQYF
once	TRBV11-2	TRBD2	TRBJ2-1	TGTGCCAGCAGCCCCCTAGGGACTAGCGGGAGAAATGAGCAGTTCTTC	CASSPLGTSGRNEQFF
.	TRBV30	TRBD2	TRBJ2-7	TGTGCCTGTGGGACTAGCGGGAGTTACGAGCAGTACTTC	CACGTSGSYEQYF
.	TRBV19	.	TRBJ2-7	TGTGCCAGTAGCCCAACAGTTAGCGACTCCTACGAGCAGTACTTC	CASSPTVSDSYEQYF
.	TRBV6-5	TRBD1	TRBJ1-2	TGTGCCAGCAGCCGGGACAGGGCTAAGGGCGGCTACACCTTC	CASSRDRAKGGYTF
few	TRBV6-6	.	TRBJ2-1	TGTGCCACAGGAGGAAACTACAATGAGCAGTTCTTC	CATGGNYNEQFF
.	TRBV3-1/TRBV3-2	.	TRBJ2-5	TGTGCCAGCAGGCTAGCAAATCAAGAGACCCAGTACTTC	CASRLANQETQYF
few	TRBV19	.	TRBJ1-2	TGTGCCAGTAGTTACTCCTTGACAGTGACTAACTATGGCTACACCTTC	CASSYSLTVTNYGYTF
once	TRBV7-6	.	TRBJ2-5	TGTGCCAGCAGCCTGACTACCCTCCAAGAGACCCAGTACTTC	CASSLTTLQETQYF
.	TRBV5-1	.	TRBJ2-3	TGCGCCAGCAGCTTGGGACTAGTAGGGGGCACAGATACGCAGTATTTT	CASSLGLVGGTDTQYF
.	TRBV20-1	TRBD2	TRBJ2-7	TGCAGTGCTAGTCGGGGGGGCTCCTACGAGCAGTACTTC	CSASRGGSYEQYF
.	TRBV5-1	TRBD1	TRBJ1-2	TGCGCCAGCAGCTTGGTTGAGACAGGGGCCTATGGCTACACCTTC	CASSLVETGAYGYTF
.	TRBV5-1	.	TRBJ1-2	TGCGCCAGCAGCTTGGGGATGCGAGACAGGCGTGGCTACACCTTC	CASSLGMRDRRGYTF
.	TRBV2	TRBD1	TRBJ1-1	TGTGCCAGCAGCTCACAGGGGACGAACACTGAAGCTTTCTTT	CASSSQGTNTEAFF
.	TRBV6-6	TRBD1	TRBJ1-5	TGTGCCAGCAGTTACGGGACAGGGGGCGCCGAGCCCCAGCATTTT	CASSYGTGGAEPQHF
.	TRBV10-1	TRBD1	TRBJ2-7	TGCGCCAGCAGTGGGGGGACAGGGGCAAAACTCCAGTACTTC	CASSGGTGAKLQYF
.	TRBV25-1	.	TRBJ2-7	TGTGCCAGCAGTGAAGGGTGGAGGGGGCATGAGCAGTACTTC	CASSEGWRGHEQYF
.	TRBV7-9	TRBD1	TRBJ1-2	TGTGCCAGCAGCCGTCTCAGGGGGCGCGACAACTATGGCTACACCTTC	CASSRLRGRDNYGYTF
.	TRBV7-2	.	TRBJ1-1	TGTGCCAGCAGCCCCTCGGGGGTACTGATGAACACTGAAGCTTTCTTT	CASSPSGVLMNTEAFF